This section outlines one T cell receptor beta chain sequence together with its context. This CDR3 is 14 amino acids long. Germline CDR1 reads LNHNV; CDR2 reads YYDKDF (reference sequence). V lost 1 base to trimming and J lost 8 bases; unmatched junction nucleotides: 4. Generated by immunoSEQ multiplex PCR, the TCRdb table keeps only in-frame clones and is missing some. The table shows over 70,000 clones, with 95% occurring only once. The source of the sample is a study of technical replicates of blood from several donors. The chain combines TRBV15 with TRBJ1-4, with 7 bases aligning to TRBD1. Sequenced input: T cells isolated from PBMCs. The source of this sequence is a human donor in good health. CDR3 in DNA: TGTGCCACCAGCAGAGGACAGGGCGGGGAAAAACTGTTTTTT. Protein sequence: CATSRGQGGEKLFF.